This TCR beta chain derives from a study of cytomegalovirus exposure and HLA in healthy donors. This CDR3 is built from 13 residues. V lost 5 bases and J lost 2, with 10 bases in between. Germline V lookup: CDR1 MDHEN, CDR2 SYDVKM. Use of 60 Vbeta and 13 Jbeta primers characterized the PCR. How the authors handled the data: Later reanalysis found approximately 76 million unique TCR beta chains, around 9.9 million of them shared. Method: immunoSEQ multiplex PCR; TCRdb's copy keeps in-frame clones and lacks some. V, J and clone size were drawn from that table, and D and trimming were deduced from the DNA. The sample lists about 210,000 clones; around 87% were seen once.

This receptor was identified in a boy between 2 and 10 years old in good health and CMV-seronegative. Sequencing was performed on PBMCs. The genes are TRBV28 and TRBJ2-7; tentatively, D is TRBD1 (6 bases). The CDR3 coding sequence is TGTGCCAGCAGTCCGACAGGTCCCTACGAGCAGTACTTC. Translating gives CASSPTGPYEQYF.